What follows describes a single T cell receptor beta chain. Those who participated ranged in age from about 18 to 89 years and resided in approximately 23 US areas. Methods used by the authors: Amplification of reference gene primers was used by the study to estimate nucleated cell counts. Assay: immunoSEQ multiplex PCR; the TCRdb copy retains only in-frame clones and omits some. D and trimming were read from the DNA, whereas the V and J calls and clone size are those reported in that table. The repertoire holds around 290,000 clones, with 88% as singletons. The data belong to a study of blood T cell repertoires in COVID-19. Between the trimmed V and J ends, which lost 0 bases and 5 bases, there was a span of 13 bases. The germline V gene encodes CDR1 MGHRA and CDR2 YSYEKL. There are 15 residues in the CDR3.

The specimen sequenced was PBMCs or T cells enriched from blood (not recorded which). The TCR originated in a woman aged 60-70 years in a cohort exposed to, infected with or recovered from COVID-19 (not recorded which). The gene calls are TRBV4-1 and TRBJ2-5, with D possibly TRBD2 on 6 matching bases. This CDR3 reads CASSQDDAGRETQYF. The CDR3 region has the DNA TGCGCCAGCAGCCAAGATGACGCGGGAAGGGAGACCCAGTACTTC.